This T cell receptor beta chain was retrieved from a study of T cell repertoires in cytomegalovirus infection. Study at large: Signatures in public TCR beta sequences pointed to both CMV infection and matching HLA type. Study-wide findings and caveats: The ex vivo response was dominated by HLA-C-restricted CMV-specific TCR beta clonotypes. The cumulative frequency of public TCR beta families identified carriers of CMV plus the relevant HLA.

One entry per CDR3 protein, called by TCRdb with MiXCR from the reads. The top ten clones hold 40% to 55% of a sample with approximately 260,000 distinct CDR3 sequences, 15% to 20% of them seen once. This clonotype has a handful of counts. Its antigen is as yet unknown. The sequencing input was CD8+ T cells from PBMCs. The sequence was collected from a human donor in good health (CMV status not recorded). Some clones in this sample may be carry-over from other donors' samples.

The CDR3 DNA follows: TGTGCCAGCAGCGTGGGGGACACCCTCTACGAGCAGTACTTC. Amino acid sequence: CASSVGDTLYEQYF. The chain joins TRBV9 to TRBJ2-7; possible D gene TRBD1, 6 bases. Germline V lookup: CDR1 SGDLS, CDR2 YYNGEE. Trimming shortened V by 2 bases and J by 3 bases, and 12 bases separated the two germline ends. The CDR3 loop spans 14 amino acids.